The source of this T cell receptor beta chain is a study of human T cells and chemical hapten exposure. Study background: Investigators sensitized about 2 cm by about 2 cm of upper inner arm skin with 2% DPC. Among samples, TCR yields varied mainly because of small differences in pooled library volume.

The CDR3 length is 19 residues. Germline CDR1 and CDR2: SGHVS and FNYEAQ. With 5 bases clipped from V and 4 bases from J, the junction kept 14 bases outside the gene matches. Many counts were recorded for this clonotype. What it binds is unknown. Unique molecular identifiers were linked by the library to individual cDNA molecules. Using its own MiXCR run on the RACE reads, TCRdb lists one record per CDR3 protein. The table records about 120,000 distinct CDR3 sequences, roughly 13% of them present only once. Time point of the sample: pre-sensitization, week 0. Treatment here: therapeutic diphenylcyclopropenone sensitization with weekly scalp DPC. General study results and limits: The donors suffered from alopecia, so their immune response may not match that of healthy people.

The starting material was whole blood, obtained in connection with sensitization to the hapten diphenylcyclopropenone (DPC). The sequence came from a woman aged 18-29 years with alopecia areata. Some clones in this sample may be carry-over from other donors' samples. The V call is TRBV7-6, the J call TRBJ2-2; 12 nucleotides match TRBD2. The CDR3 bases are TGTGCCAGCAGCCACATTGCACTAGCGGGGGGCCGGAGCACCGGGGAGCTGTTTTTT. It is translated as CASSHIALAGGRSTGELFF.